This T cell receptor (beta chain) was identified in a study of beta chain features in type 1 diabetes. Study at large: Analysis included 100 million to 140 million sorted cells drawn from all samples. Study-level points and caveats: Reads derived from cDNA could over-represent cells showing high TCR expression. Insertions at VDJ junctions were less frequent in type 1 diabetes patients. These patients also deleted more nucleotides at the same junctions. All four CD4+ subsets of Type 1 diabetes patients contained TCRB CDR3s that were moderately but significantly shorter.

Trimming stripped 0 bases from V and 4 bases from J, with 11 bases between. The CDR3 is 15 residues long. Germline CDR1 and CDR2: SGHRS and YFSETQ. cDNA synthesis used the whole RNA isolate, giving expressed TCRB sequences. Generated by immunoSEQ multiplex PCR, the TCRdb table keeps only in-frame clones and is missing some. This sample yields 300,000 to 350,000 clones, of which approximately 15% are seen a single time; 0.015% belongs to the top ten. About this clone itself: Its antigen is currently unknown.

V is TRBV5-1 and J is TRBJ2-1, with D tentatively TRBD2 (5 bases). Sequenced material: naive CD4+ T cells from blood. This sequence was found in a young woman with type 1 diabetes. The CDR3 protein is CASSLGRARYNEQFF. The CDR3 DNA is TGCGCCAGCAGCTTGGGGCGGGCCAGGTACAATGAGCAGTTCTTC.